What follows are 10 T cell receptor beta chains derived from one specimen sequenced in a study of T-cell reconstitution after alpha-beta-depleted transplantation in children. It was with unique molecular identifiers that the TCRbeta library was prepared. TCRdb ran MiXCR on the PCR reads and lists one entry per CDR3 protein. Among 350,000 to 400,000 distinct CDR3 sequences listed, about 14% were seen once. Sample: PBMCs, taken from the stem cell graft. These receptors all come from a human donor who donated a stem cell graft to a child with Fanconi anemia.

This clonotype was seen many times. The CDR3 bases are TGCAGCGTATTACACAATGAGCAGTTCTTC. This encodes CSVLHNEQFF. The gene calls are TRBV29-1 and TRBJ2-1, with no clear D. Trimming cost V 6 bases and J 5 bases, with 5 bases left between them. CDR1 is SQVTM and CDR2 is ANQGSEA in the germline V gene. The CDR3 loop spans 10 amino acids.

This clonotype showed up many times. The rearrangement joins TRBV20-1 to TRBJ2-5; D call uncertain. The V and J ends lost 0 bases and 0 bases respectively, with 17 bases between them. Germline CDR1 is DFQATT and CDR2 is SNEGSKA (reference sequence). This CDR3 has 17 residues. CDR3 residues: CSARDLLWPLNQETQYF. CDR3 nucleotide sequence: TGCAGTGCTAGAGATCTCCTGTGGCCCCTTAACCAAGAGACCCAGTACTTC.

Here the CDR3 DNA reads TGTGCCAGCAGTTTTGACCAGGCCAGCCAAGAGACCCAGTACTTC. Its translation: CASSFDQASQETQYF. The chain is built from TRBV12-3 or TRBV12-4 and TRBJ2-5; no clear D. The germline V and J ends were trimmed by 3 bases and 1 base, with 12 bases remaining between them. The CDR3 spans 15 residues.

This clonotype has just a few counts. The J gene is TRBJ1-3, the V gene TRBV12-3 or TRBV12-4; D possibly corresponds to TRBD1 (5 bases). The V gene lost 3 bases and the J gene lost 5 bases, with 20 bases spanning the gap. There are 17 residues in the CDR3. The CDR3 protein is CASSLGPGNSHRNTIYF. The CDR3 DNA reads TGTGCCAGCAGTTTGGGGCCCGGGAACAGCCATCGAAACACCATATATTTT.

This clonotype appeared many times. The V call is TRBV21-1, the J call TRBJ2-3; TRBD1 was called by the table and not checked on the DNA. TRBV21-1 is reported as a pseudogene. The CDR3 consists of 14 residues. The CDR3 coding sequence is TGTGCCAGCAGCAAGGAGGCTGTCCCAGATACGCAGTATTTT. Protein: CASSKEAVPDTQYF.

This chain uses TRBV6-2 or TRBV6-3 with TRBJ2-2, with 9 bases lining up with TRBD2. V dropped 5 bases and J dropped 4; count of bases not matched to a gene: 17. Germline values: CDR1 MNHEY, CDR2 SVGEGT. The CDR3 covers 19 residues. The chain's CDR3 is CASSGILSGRTETTGELFF. CDR3 DNA sequence: TGTGCCAGCAGTGGAATCCTAAGCGGGAGGACAGAGACCACCGGGGAGCTGTTTTTT.

This clonotype was picked up one time. The gene calls are TRBV7-2 and TRBJ2-1; 8 bases are a match to TRBD2. V shed 1 base, J shed 9 bases, and the junction held 5 bases outside the gene matches. Germline loops: CDR1 SGHTA, CDR2 FQGNSA. This CDR3 region has 14 residues. The CDR3 bases are TGTGCCAGCAGCTTAGGCGGGGGGATTTCTGAGCAGTTCTTC. It codes for CASSLGGGISEQFF.

The chain has TRBV7-9 and TRBJ2-4; TRBD2 agrees at 7 bases. The CDR3 has 15 amino acids. V lost 1 base, J lost 7 bases, and 7 bases stayed unmatched. The germline V gene encodes CDR1 SEHNR and CDR2 FQNEAQ (reference sequence). The CDR3 loop is CASSLDSGGTNIQYF. As DNA, the CDR3 is TGTGCCAGCAGCTTAGATTCGGGGGGAACGAACATTCAGTACTTC.

This clonotype appeared many times. The chain uses TRBV27 and TRBJ1-1; the D gene is possibly TRBD1 (5 bases). Germline V gene sequence: CDR1 MNHEY, CDR2 SMNVEV (reference sequence). Between the trimmed V and J ends, which lost 1 base and 9 bases, there was a span of 12 bases. There are 13 residues in the CDR3. The CDR3 loop reads CASSLYMEGQAFF. Here the CDR3 DNA reads TGTGCCAGCAGTTTATACATGGAGGGGCAAGCTTTCTTT.

The chain links TRBV27 to TRBJ2-6; no reliable D call. CDR1 is MNHEY and CDR2 is SMNVEV in the germline V gene (reference sequence). The length of the CDR3 is 15 residues. V dropped 5 bases and J dropped 4 bases, with 12 bases sitting between them. CDR3 nucleotides: TGTGCCAGCAGTCCAAACTTGCGGGGGGCCAACGTCCTGACTTTC. Encoded protein: CASSPNLRGANVLTF.